This T cell receptor (beta chain) is from a study of blood T cell repertoires in COVID-19. Study in general: Samples taken during acute and convalescent COVID-19 were collected in the United States, Italy and Spain. The cDNA or gDNA used as material had been derived from T cells, B-cell-depleted T cells, or PBMCs.

Per the original data handling: Estimated nucleated cell counts came from reference gene primer amplification. The method was immunoSEQ multiplex PCR; TCRdb's version includes in-frame clones alone and lacks a portion of them. V, J and clone size are taken as reported in that table, and D and trimming were inferred from the DNA itself. The sample holds 200,000 to 250,000 clones, 88% seen once. Per germline, CDR1 SEHNR and CDR2 FQNEAQ (reference sequence). V was pared by 6 bases and J by 0 bases, with 9 bases between. The CDR3 length is 14 residues. Sequencing was done on a sample of peripheral blood. This receptor was obtained from an older man with acute or convalescent COVID-19. The J gene is TRBJ2-1, the V gene TRBV7-9; no clear D. The CDR3 spells CASSSDFSYNEQFF. The CDR3 DNA reads TGTGCCAGCAGTTCCGACTTCTCCTACAATGAGCAGTTCTTC.